This T cell receptor beta chain was found in a study of blood T cell repertoires in COVID-19. Turning to the study itself: Both acute and convalescent COVID-19 samples were obtained from the United States, Italy and Spain. PBMCs, B-cell-depleted T cells, or T cells were the source of the cDNA or gDNA that made up the material.

V was trimmed by 5 bases and J by 4 bases, leaving 6 bases between them. Per germline, CDR1 SEHNR and CDR2 FQNEAQ (reference sequence). The CDR3 consists of 11 residues. The protocol was immunoSEQ multiplex PCR, while the TCRdb copy is restricted to in-frame clones and leaves out a portion. The table lists a few hundred thousand clones, 75% to 90% of them singletons. For recovered donors of Cohort 3, there were two negative PCRs, clearance, or symptom resolution. The material sequenced was PBMCs or T cells enriched from blood (not recorded which). This TCR came from a woman under 30 who had recovered from COVID-19. The chain uses TRBV7-9 and TRBJ2-7; D is ambiguous. The DNA of the CDR3 is TGTGCCAGCAGCCCACAGTACGAGCAGTACTTC. It translates to CASSPQYEQYF.